Following are 7 T cell receptor beta chains from one sample sequenced in a study of molecular identifiers for immune sequencing clone quantification. MiXCR, applied by TCRdb to the PCR reads, yields one record per CDR3 protein. The repertoire holds some 320,000 distinct CDR3 sequences, with roughly 24% as singletons. What was sequenced was naive CD8+ T cells from blood, with Jurkat cell RNA spiked in. Subset of the sample: FACS-sorted CD8+CD4-CCR7+CD45RA+ naive T cells. Receptors originate from a human donor in good health. Some libraries in this study had Jurkat cell RNA spiked in.

This clonotype turned up a few times. The CDR3 sequence is CAIDEGQGTEAFF. Written as DNA, the CDR3 is TGTGCCATCGATGAGGGACAGGGAACTGAAGCTTTCTTT. The chain carries TRBV10-3 and TRBJ1-1; 9 bases are a match to TRBD1. CDR3 length: 13 residues. Germline V lookup: CDR1 ENHRY, CDR2 SYGVKD. V lost 8 bases, J lost 5 bases, and 6 bases stayed unmatched.

On this clonotype itself: Just one base apart from a much larger clone, this may be a read error. The genes are TRBV5-1 and TRBJ1-1; D might be TRBD1 (6 bases). The CDR3 is made up of 14 amino acids. CDR1 SGHRS and CDR2 YFSETQ come from the germline V gene. Trimming left V 7 bases short and J 5 bases short, with 18 bases between. This chain's CDR3 is CASGWGSGQTEAFF. DNA for the CDR3: TGCGCCAGCGGTTGGGGGTCCGGACAGACTGAAGCTTTCTTT.

This rearrangement joins TRBV7-6 to TRBJ1-5; D remains ambiguous. V dropped 5 bases and J dropped 9 bases, with 11 bases sitting between them. Germline CDR1 SGHVS, CDR2 FNYEAQ. This CDR3 spans 12 amino acids. CDR3 DNA: TGTGCCAGCAGCCCTCGTTCCGGGCCCCAGCATTTT. It encodes CASSPRSGPQHF.

This clonotype was seen at least ten times. This chain links TRBV12-5 with TRBJ1-1, with a possible D match to TRBD1 (6 bases). Trimming pared 2 bases from V and 6 bases from J, leaving 10 bases between. Germline CDR1 reads LGHNT; CDR2 reads FRNRAP. The CDR3 covers 13 residues. CDR3 in amino acids: CASGLIGGAEAFF. The CDR3 DNA reads TGTGCTAGTGGTTTGATAGGGGGGGCTGAAGCTTTCTTT.

This clonotype was found a few times. The chain carries TRBV20-1 and TRBJ2-7, with 7 nucleotides matching TRBD1. J lost 0 bases, V lost 0 bases, and 14 bases had no gene match. Germline assignment: CDR1 DFQATT and CDR2 SNEGSKA (reference sequence). The CDR3 totals 18 residues. CDR3 region: CSARDGQGDKELSYEQYF. In nucleotides, the CDR3 is TGCAGTGCTAGAGATGGGCAGGGGGATAAGGAACTCTCCTACGAGCAGTACTTC.

The chain couples TRBV7-6 to TRBJ2-2, with 7 bases identical to TRBD1. V gave up 4 bases and J gave up 6 bases; unmatched junction bases: 11. Germline CDR1 is SGHVS and CDR2 is FNYEAQ. This CDR3 is 16 amino acids long. CDR3: CASSSETGLVPGELFF. CDR3 sequence (DNA): TGTGCCAGCAGCTCTGAGACAGGGCTAGTCCCCGGGGAGCTGTTTTTT.

Concerning this clonotype: Since a much larger clone is just one base distant, this may be a read error. This CDR3 is CASSFGGAGSRNEQFF. The CDR3 bases are TGTGCCAGCAGCTTCGGAGGGGCAGGGTCACGCAATGAGCAGTTCTTC. The chain uses TRBV7-3 and TRBJ2-1, with TRBD2 as a possible D gene (6 bases). The CDR3 sequence is 16 residues long. Germline-derived CDR1 and CDR2 are SGHTA and FQGTGA. Trimming pared 3 bases from V and 6 bases from J, leaving 18 bases between.